This T cell receptor (beta chain) came from a study of T-cell memory formation after mild COVID-19. Study at large: Clusters were largely donor specific. Study-level results: A balance of CD4 and CD8 characterized clones contracting day 15 to 85, whereas later expanders leaned CD4+. The study detected some responding clones in pre-infection memory, suggesting cross-reactive memory joined.

Remarks on this clonotype: Its antigen is undetermined.

Constant-segment primers were used for 5'RACE, and the resulting TCR alpha and TCR beta cDNA libraries carried sample barcodes and UMIs. TCRdb called the 5' RACE reads again in MiXCR, with one record for every CDR3 protein. Of 280,000 or so distinct CDR3 sequences in the sample, 8.2% were seen once. Trimming pared 4 bases from V and 8 bases from J, leaving 14 bases between. The germline V gene has CDR1 MNHNS and CDR2 SASEGT. The CDR3 covers 13 residues. The sequencing sample was made of PBMCs or a T cell subset sorted from them (not recorded which). The receptor was isolated from a young man who had mild COVID-19 (a few samples of this study predate the infection). Cell type and time point are not known. The V call is TRBV6-1, the J call TRBJ1-2; D gene ambiguous. The CDR3 loop reads CASSATELWGYTF. The CDR3 coding sequence is TGTGCCAGCAGTGCTACAGAGCTTTGGGGCTACACCTTC.